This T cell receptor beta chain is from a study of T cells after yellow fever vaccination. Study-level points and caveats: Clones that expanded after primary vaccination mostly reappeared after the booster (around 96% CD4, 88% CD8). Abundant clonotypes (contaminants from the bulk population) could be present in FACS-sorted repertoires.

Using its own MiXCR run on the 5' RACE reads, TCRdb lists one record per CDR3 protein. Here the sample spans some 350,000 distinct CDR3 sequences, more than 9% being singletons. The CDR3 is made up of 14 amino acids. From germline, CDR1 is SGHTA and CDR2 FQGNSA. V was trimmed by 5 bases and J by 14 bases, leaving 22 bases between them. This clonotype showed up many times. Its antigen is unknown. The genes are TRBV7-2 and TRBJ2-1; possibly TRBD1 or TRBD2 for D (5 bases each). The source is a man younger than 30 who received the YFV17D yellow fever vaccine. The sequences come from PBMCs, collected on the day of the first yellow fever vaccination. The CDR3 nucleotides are TGTGCCAGCAGCCTAGAGGGGTCCCGGGGCCGAAAGTTCTTC. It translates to CASSLEGSRGRKFF.